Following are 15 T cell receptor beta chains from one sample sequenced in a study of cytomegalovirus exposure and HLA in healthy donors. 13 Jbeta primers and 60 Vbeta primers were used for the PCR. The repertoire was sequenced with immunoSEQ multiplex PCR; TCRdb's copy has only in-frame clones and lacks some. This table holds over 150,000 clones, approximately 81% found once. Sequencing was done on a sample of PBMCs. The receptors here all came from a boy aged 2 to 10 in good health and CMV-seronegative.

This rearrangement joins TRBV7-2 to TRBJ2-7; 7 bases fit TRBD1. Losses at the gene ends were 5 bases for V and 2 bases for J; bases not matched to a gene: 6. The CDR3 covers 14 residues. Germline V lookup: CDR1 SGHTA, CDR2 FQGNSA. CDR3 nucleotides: TGTGCCAGCAGCGCCGCCGGGACAGCCTACGAGCAGTACTTC. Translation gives CASSAAGTAYEQYF.

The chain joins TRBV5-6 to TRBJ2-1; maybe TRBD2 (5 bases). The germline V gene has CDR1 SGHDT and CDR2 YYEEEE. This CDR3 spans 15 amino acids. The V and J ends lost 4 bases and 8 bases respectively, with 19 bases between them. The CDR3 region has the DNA TGTGCCAGCAGCGGTACGGACTGGCTTGGGGATGAGCAGTTCTTC. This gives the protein CASSGTDWLGDEQFF. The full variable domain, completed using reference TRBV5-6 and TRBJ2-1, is DAGVTQSPTHLIKTRGQQVTLRCSPKSGHDTVSWYQQALGQGPQFIFQYYEEEERQRGNFPDRFSGHQFPNYSSELNVNALLLGDSALYLCASSGTDWLGDEQFFGPGTRLTVL.

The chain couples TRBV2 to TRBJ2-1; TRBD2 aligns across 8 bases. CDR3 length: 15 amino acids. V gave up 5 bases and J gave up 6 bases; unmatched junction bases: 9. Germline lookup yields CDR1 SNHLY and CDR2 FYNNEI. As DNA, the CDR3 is TGTGCCAGCAGTCCCGGGAGGGCCTTAGGCAATGAGCAGTTCTTC. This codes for CASSPGRALGNEQFF.

This CDR3 reads CASSYTGGLGGYTF. DNA of the CDR3: TGTGCCAGCAGTTATACAGGGGGTTTGGGTGGCTACACCTTC. The rearrangement uses TRBV6-5 and TRBJ1-2; 8 nucleotides agree with TRBD1. Germline CDR1 MNHEY, CDR2 SVGAGI. Trimming removed 3 bases from V and 7 bases from J; junction bases left unmatched: 7. CDR3 length: 14 amino acids.

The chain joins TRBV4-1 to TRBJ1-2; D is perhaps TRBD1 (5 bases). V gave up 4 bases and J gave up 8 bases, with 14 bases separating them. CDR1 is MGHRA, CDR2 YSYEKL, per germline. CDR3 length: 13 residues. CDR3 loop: CASSPPGREGYTF. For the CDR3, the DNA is TGCGCCAGCAGCCCCCCAGGGAGGGAAGGCTACACCTTC.

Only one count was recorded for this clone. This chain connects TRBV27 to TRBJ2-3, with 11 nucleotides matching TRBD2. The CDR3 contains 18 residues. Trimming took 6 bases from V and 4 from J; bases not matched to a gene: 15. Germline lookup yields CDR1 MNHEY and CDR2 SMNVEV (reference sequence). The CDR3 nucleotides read TGTGCCAGCAGAAACCTTTTAGCGGGAGGGGAAAACTCAGATACGCAGTATTTT. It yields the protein CASRNLLAGGENSDTQYF.

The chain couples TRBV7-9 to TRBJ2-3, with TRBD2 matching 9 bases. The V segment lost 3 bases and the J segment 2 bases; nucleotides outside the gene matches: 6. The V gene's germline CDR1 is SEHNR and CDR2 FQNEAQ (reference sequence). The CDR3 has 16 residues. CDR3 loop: CASSFRLADPTDTQYF. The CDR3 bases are TGTGCCAGCAGCTTCCGACTAGCGGACCCCACAGATACGCAGTATTTT.

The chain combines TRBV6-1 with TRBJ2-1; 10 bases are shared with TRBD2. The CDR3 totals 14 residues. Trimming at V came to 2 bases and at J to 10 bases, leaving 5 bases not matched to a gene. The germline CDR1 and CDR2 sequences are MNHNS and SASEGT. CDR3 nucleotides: TGTGCCAGCAGTGAATCTCAGGGACTAGCGGAGCAGTTCTTC. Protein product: CASSESQGLAEQFF.

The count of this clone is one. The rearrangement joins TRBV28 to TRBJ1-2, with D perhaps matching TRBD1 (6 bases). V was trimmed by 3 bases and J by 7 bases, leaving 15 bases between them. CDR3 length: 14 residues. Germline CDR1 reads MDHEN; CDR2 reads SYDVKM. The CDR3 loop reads CASSFPGGLGGYTF. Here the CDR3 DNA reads TGTGCCAGCAGTTTCCCGGGGGGCCTGGGTGGCTACACCTTC.

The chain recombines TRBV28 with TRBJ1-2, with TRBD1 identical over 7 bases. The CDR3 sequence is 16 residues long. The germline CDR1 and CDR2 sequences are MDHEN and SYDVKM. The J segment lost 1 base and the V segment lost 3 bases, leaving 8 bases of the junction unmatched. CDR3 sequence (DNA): TGTGCCAGCAGTTTCCAGGGGGGACGGATTAACTATGGCTACACCTTC. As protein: CASSFQGGRINYGYTF.

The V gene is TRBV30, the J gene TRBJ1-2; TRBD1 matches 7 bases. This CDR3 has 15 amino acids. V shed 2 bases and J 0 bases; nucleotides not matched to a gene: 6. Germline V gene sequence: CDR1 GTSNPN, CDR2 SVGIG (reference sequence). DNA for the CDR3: TGTGCCTGGAGTAGGAACAGGGGAGCTAACTATGGCTACACCTTC. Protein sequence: CAWSRNRGANYGYTF.

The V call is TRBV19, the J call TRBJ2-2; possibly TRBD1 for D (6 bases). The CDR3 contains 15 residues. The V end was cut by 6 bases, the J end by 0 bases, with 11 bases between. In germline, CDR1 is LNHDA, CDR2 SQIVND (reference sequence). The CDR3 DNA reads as TGTGCCAGTAGCAAAGACAGGCCGAACACCGGGGAGCTGTTTTTT. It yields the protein CASSKDRPNTGELFF.

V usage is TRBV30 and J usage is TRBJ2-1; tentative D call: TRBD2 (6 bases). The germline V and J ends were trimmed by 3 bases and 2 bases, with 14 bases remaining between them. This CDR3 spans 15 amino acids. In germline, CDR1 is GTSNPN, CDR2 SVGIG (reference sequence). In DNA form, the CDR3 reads TGTGCCTGGAGATCGGAGACTAGTCCCTACAATGAGCAGTTCTTC. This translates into CAWRSETSPYNEQFF.

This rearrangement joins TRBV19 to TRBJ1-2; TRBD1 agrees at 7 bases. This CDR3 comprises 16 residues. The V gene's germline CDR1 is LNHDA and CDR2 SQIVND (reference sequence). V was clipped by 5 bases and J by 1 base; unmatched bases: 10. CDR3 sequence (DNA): TGTGCCAGTAGTTTCCGGGACAGCATCTTTAACTATGGCTACACCTTC. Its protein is CASSFRDSIFNYGYTF.

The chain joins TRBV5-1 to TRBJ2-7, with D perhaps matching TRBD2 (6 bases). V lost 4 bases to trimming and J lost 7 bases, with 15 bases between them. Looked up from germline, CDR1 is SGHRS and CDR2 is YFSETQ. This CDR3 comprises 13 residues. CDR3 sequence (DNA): TGCGCCAGCAGCATCTCACCGGGAGATGAGCAGTACTTC. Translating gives CASSISPGDEQYF.